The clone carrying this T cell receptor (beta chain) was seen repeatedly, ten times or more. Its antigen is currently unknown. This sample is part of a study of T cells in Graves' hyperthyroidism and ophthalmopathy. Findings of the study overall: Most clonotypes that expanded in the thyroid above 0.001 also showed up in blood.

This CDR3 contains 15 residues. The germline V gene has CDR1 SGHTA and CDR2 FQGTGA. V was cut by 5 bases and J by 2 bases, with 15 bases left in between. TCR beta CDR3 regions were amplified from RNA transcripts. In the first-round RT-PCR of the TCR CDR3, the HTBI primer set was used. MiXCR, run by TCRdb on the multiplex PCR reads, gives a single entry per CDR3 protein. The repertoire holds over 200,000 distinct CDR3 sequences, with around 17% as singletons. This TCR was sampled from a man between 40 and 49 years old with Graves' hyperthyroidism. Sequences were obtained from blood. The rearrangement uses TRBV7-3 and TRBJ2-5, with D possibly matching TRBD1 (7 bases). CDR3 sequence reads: CASSQGGGIQETQYF. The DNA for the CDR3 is TGTGCCAGCAGCCAAGGGGGCGGGATACAAGAGACCCAGTACTTC.